This record covers a single TCR beta chain. These data are taken from a study of identical twins. TCRdb used MiXCR to reprocess the 5' RACE reads, holding one entry per CDR3 protein. The profile covers roughly 690,000 distinct CDR3 sequences, with 21% appearing a single time and around 4.5% taken by the ten largest. This CDR3 has 17 amino acids. The V segment lost 2 bases and the J segment 4 bases; nucleotides outside the gene matches: 7. Germline V gene sequence: CDR1 MGHDK, CDR2 SYGVNS. The sample was also linked to a second study, of T cells expressing NK-cell markers. This second report adds: Of CD8+ T cells, about 1.0-7.5% belonged to dominant NKG2C+ clonotypes in five or six donors.

The sequence was obtained from a woman aged 18-29 years in good health. Sequenced: PBMCs. This chain links TRBV25-1 with TRBJ2-6; TRBD1 matches at 8 bases. Written as DNA, the CDR3 is TGTGCCAGCAGTGAACCGTCGGACAGGGCAGGGGCCAACGTCCTGACTTTC. Its protein product is CASSEPSDRAGANVLTF.